These T cell receptor beta chains were read from a single sample in a study of blood T cell repertoires in COVID-19. Repertoires were generated with immunoSEQ multiplex PCR, while TCRdb's copy carries only in-frame clones and drops some. Among a few hundred thousand clones listed, about 86% were seen once. The sequencing sample was made of peripheral blood. The source of these receptors is a person aged 65-85 years with COVID-19, enrolled during active disease. Both conserved end residues are part of each CDR3. D genes are given only for firm matches. Size values are once, few and many counts, or a class for expanded clones, and some rows have none.

D,length,size,V,J,DNA,CDR3
TRBD2,11,NA,TRBV7-2,TRBJ2-1,TGTGCCAGCAGCTCCGGGACTATTTCTTTCTTC,CASSSGTISFF
NA,13,NA,TRBV6-2/TRBV6-3,TRBJ1-1,TGTGCCAGCAGTCGAGACAGGAACACTGAAGCTTTCTTT,CASSRDRNTEAFF
TRBD2,15,NA,TRBV2,TRBJ2-3,TGTGCCAGCAGTGACCAGCGGGGGGCCACAGATACGCAGTATTTT,CASSDQRGATDTQYF
NA,14,few,TRBV5-1,TRBJ1-3,TGCGCCAGCTCTCCACAGAGCTCTGGAAACACCATATATTTT,CASSPQSSGNTIYF
NA,14,once,TRBV5-1,TRBJ2-7,TGCGCCAGCAGCTTAGGTAGGAGTGGTTACGAGCAGTACTTC,CASSLGRSGYEQYF
TRBD1,13,once,TRBV19,TRBJ1-5,TGTGCCAGTAGCGACAGGGGCAATCAGCCCCAGCATTTT,CASSDRGNQPQHF
NA,15,NA,TRBV19,TRBJ1-2,TGTGCCAGTAACGACAGCTACTTAAGAAAGGTCGGCTACACCTTC,CASNDSYLRKVGYTF
NA,15,NA,TRBV14,TRBJ2-1,TGTGCCAGCAGCCGCCACTCAGGGGGCGGGAGTGAGCAGTTCTTC,CASSRHSGGGSEQFF
TRBD1,16,NA,TRBV7-2,TRBJ2-7,TGTGCCAGCAGCCGTTCCGTGTCGACAGGGTCCAACGAGCAGTACTTC,CASSRSVSTGSNEQYF
NA,15,NA,TRBV5-1,TRBJ2-7,TGCGCCAGCAGCTCCAGACAGAGTTCAAACTACGAGCAGTACTTC,CASSSRQSSNYEQYF
NA,14,NA,TRBV29-1,TRBJ1-1,TGCAGCGTTCGGGGGGTGGTTTATTTGGATGAAGCTTTCTTT,CSVRGVVYLDEAFF
TRBD2,17,NA,TRBV3-1/TRBV3-2,TRBJ2-5,TGTGCCAGCAGCCAAGTTTTTTCTAGCGGGGGGGTAGAGACCCAGTACTTC,CASSQVFSSGGVETQYF
TRBD1,13,NA,TRBV6-5,TRBJ1-2,TGTGCCAGCACTATAACAGGGGGCCGCGGCTACACCTTC,CASTITGGRGYTF
TRBD2,16,NA,TRBV4-1,TRBJ2-2,TGCGCCAGCAGCCAACGACTAGCGGGGGACACCGGGGAGCTGTTTTTT,CASSQRLAGDTGELFF
TRBD1,17,few,TRBV5-1,TRBJ1-1,TGCGCCAGCAGCAGCACCGGGACAGGGAGGGGGAACACTGAAGCTTTCTTT,CASSSTGTGRGNTEAFF
NA,13,NA,TRBV6-5,TRBJ2-1,TGTGCCAGCACCCGGGGTCGGTACAATGAGCAGTTCTTC,CASTRGRYNEQFF
NA,14,NA,TRBV7-2,TRBJ2-7,TGTGCCAGCAGCTCCCAGACAGGCTCCTACGAGCAGTACTTC,CASSSQTGSYEQYF
NA,14,NA,TRBV9,TRBJ2-3,TGTGCCAGCAGCGTAGCGGGGGTCGTAGATACGCAGTATTTT,CASSVAGVVDTQYF
NA,13,NA,TRBV7-2,TRBJ2-3,TGTGCCAGCAGCCAGCGGCGGGGGCCAACGCAGTATTTT,CASSQRRGPTQYF
NA,14,NA,TRBV10-3,TRBJ2-2,TGTGCCATCAGGCCTAGCGAGAACACCGGGGAGCTGTTTTTT,CAIRPSENTGELFF
NA,13,NA,TRBV6-2/TRBV6-3,TRBJ1-6,TGTGCCAGCAGCTTGGACAATAATTCACCCCTCCACTTT,CASSLDNNSPLHF
NA,15,NA,TRBV28,TRBJ1-4,TGTGCCAGCAGCCTTGGGGCAGGGCTATATGAAAAACTGTTTTTT,CASSLGAGLYEKLFF
TRBD1,16,NA,TRBV2,TRBJ2-4,TGTGCCAGCAGTGAAGGGACAGGGTCGGCCAAAAACATTCAGTACTTC,CASSEGTGSAKNIQYF
NA,15,once,TRBV4-3,TRBJ1-4,TGCGCCAGCAGCCAAATGCGGGCAACTAATGAAAAACTGTTTTTT,CASSQMRATNEKLFF
NA,12,NA,TRBV12-3/TRBV12-4,TRBJ2-1,TGTGCCAGCAGTTTACTGAGAAATGAGCAGTTCTTC,CASSLLRNEQFF
TRBD2,20,NA,TRBV4-2,TRBJ2-1,TGTGCCAGCAGCCAATCCGGGACTAGCGGGGGGGCCGCGGTCTACAATGAGCAGTTCTTC,CASSQSGTSGGAAVYNEQFF
NA,14,NA,TRBV19,TRBJ2-1,TGTGCCAGTAGTATAGATCCCCCCCGGGATGAGCAGTTCTTC,CASSIDPPRDEQFF
TRBD2,19,NA,TRBV7-3,TRBJ2-1,TGTGCCAGCAGCAGACCCGGGACTAGCGGGGCTGGATCCTACAATGAGCAGTTCTTC,CASSRPGTSGAGSYNEQFF
NA,15,NA,TRBV5-5,TRBJ1-4,TGTGCCAGCAGCGCCCACAGGGCATCTAATGAAAAACTGTTTTTT,CASSAHRASNEKLFF
NA,15,NA,TRBV19,TRBJ2-1,TGTGCCAGTAGTATAACAGGGAGATCCTACAATGAGCAGTTCTTC,CASSITGRSYNEQFF
TRBD1,11,NA,TRBV20-1,TRBJ2-1,TGCAGTGCTAGAGTAGGACAGGGTGAGTTCTTC,CSARVGQGEFF
NA,14,NA,TRBV6-5,TRBJ2-1,TGTGCCAGCAGTTACCGGCCACAGGGCCATGAGCAGTTCTTC,CASSYRPQGHEQFF
NA,13,NA,TRBV4-1,TRBJ1-1,TGCGCCAGCAGCCAGGGAGGGTTAACTGAAGCTTTCTTT,CASSQGGLTEAFF
NA,13,NA,TRBV13,TRBJ2-5,TGTGCCAGCAGCGAGAGAGACGGGAAGACCCAGTACTTC,CASSERDGKTQYF
TRBD1,15,NA,TRBV7-9,TRBJ1-1,TGTGCCAGCAGCCTAGGGACAGGCATGAACACTGAAGCTTTCTTT,CASSLGTGMNTEAFF